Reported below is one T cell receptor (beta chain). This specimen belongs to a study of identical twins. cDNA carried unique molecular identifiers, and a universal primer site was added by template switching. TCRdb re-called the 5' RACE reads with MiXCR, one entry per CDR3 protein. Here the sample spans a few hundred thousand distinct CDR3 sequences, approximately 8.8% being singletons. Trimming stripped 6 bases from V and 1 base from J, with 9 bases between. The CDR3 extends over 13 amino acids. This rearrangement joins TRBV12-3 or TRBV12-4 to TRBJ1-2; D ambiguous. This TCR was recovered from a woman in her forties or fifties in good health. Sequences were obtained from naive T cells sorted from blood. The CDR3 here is CASSPRVNYGYTF. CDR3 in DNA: TGTGCCAGCAGCCCGAGGGTTAACTATGGCTACACCTTC.